These T cell receptor beta chains were read from a single sample in a study of T cells in localized non-small cell lung cancer. Repertoires were generated with immunoSEQ multiplex PCR, while TCRdb's copy carries only in-frame clones and drops some. The repertoire consists of tens of thousands of clones, with around 86% occurring once and the leading ten covering roughly 5.4%. The sequences come from peripheral blood mononuclear cells, collected before any cancer treatment. The receptors were gathered from a male donor older than 55 with stage II lung adenocarcinoma. Both conserved end residues are part of each CDR3. The order of the fields is J gene, clone size, D gene, V gene, CDR3 protein, CDR3 DNA. A D gene is named only where the DNA matches it firmly. The listing skips clone size in some rows; elsewhere it reads once, few, many or a size class.

j_call: TRBJ2-5; clone_size: -; d_call: TRBD1; v_call: TRBV5-1; cdr3_aa: CASSQGARETQYF; cdr3_nt: TGCGCCAGCAGCCAGGGGGCTCGGGAGACCCAGTACTTC
j_call: TRBJ1-2; clone_size: -; d_call: TRBD1; v_call: TRBV18; cdr3_aa: CASSPGTGIDYGYTF; cdr3_nt: TGTGCCAGCTCACCGGGGACAGGGATTGACTATGGCTACACCTTC
j_call: TRBJ1-1; clone_size: -; d_call: -; v_call: TRBV28; cdr3_aa: CASTKWAEIFF; cdr3_nt: TGTGCCAGCACCAAATGGGCGGAAATTTTCTTT
j_call: TRBJ1-1; clone_size: -; d_call: -; v_call: TRBV7-9; cdr3_aa: CASSPRGGLNTEAFF; cdr3_nt: TGTGCCAGCAGTCCCCGGGGGGGCCTGAACACTGAAGCTTTCTTT
j_call: TRBJ2-7; clone_size: -; d_call: -; v_call: TRBV7-2; cdr3_aa: CASSLVWGGGTVYEQYF; cdr3_nt: TGTGCCAGCAGCTTAGTATGGGGGGGCGGGACCGTCTACGAGCAGTACTTC
j_call: TRBJ2-1; clone_size: -; d_call: TRBD1; v_call: TRBV29-1; cdr3_aa: CSADRGNEQFF; cdr3_nt: TGCAGCGCCGACAGGGGCAATGAGCAGTTCTTC
j_call: TRBJ1-1; clone_size: medium-sized; d_call: TRBD1; v_call: TRBV11-2; cdr3_aa: CASSATTGWNTEAFF; cdr3_nt: TGTGCCAGCAGCGCGACGACAGGGTGGAACACTGAAGCTTTCTTT
j_call: TRBJ1-1; clone_size: -; d_call: -; v_call: TRBV7-8; cdr3_aa: CASSGDRTAEAFF; cdr3_nt: TGTGCCAGCAGCGGAGACCGGACAGCTGAAGCTTTCTTT
j_call: TRBJ1-1; clone_size: -; d_call: TRBD1; v_call: TRBV6-5; cdr3_aa: CATLRTGEDTEAFF; cdr3_nt: TGTGCCACCCTCCGGACAGGGGAGGACACTGAAGCTTTCTTT
j_call: TRBJ2-4; clone_size: -; d_call: -; v_call: TRBV27; cdr3_aa: CASSFSGSKNIQYF; cdr3_nt: TGTGCCAGCAGTTTTTCAGGTTCCAAAAACATTCAGTACTTC
j_call: TRBJ2-7; clone_size: -; d_call: -; v_call: TRBV6-5; cdr3_aa: CATHRDIPSYEQYF; cdr3_nt: TGTGCCACACACCGGGACATTCCCTCCTACGAGCAGTACTTC
j_call: TRBJ1-1; clone_size: -; d_call: -; v_call: TRBV28; cdr3_aa: CASSSPGGTEAFF; cdr3_nt: TGTGCCAGCAGTTCCCCCGGGGGCACTGAAGCTTTCTTT
j_call: TRBJ1-2; clone_size: -; d_call: -; v_call: TRBV30; cdr3_aa: CAWDVHGSHYGYTF; cdr3_nt: TGTGCCTGGGATGTCCACGGGTCGCACTATGGCTACACCTTC
j_call: TRBJ2-3; clone_size: -; d_call: TRBD2; v_call: TRBV5-1; cdr3_aa: CASSLAGRESDTQYF; cdr3_nt: TGCGCCAGCAGCTTGGCAGGGCGGGAGTCAGATACGCAGTATTTT
j_call: TRBJ1-1; clone_size: -; d_call: -; v_call: TRBV28; cdr3_aa: CASIAPPGVGYTEAFF; cdr3_nt: TGTGCCAGCATTGCCCCCCCCGGGGTCGGGTACACTGAAGCTTTCTTT
j_call: TRBJ2-3; clone_size: -; d_call: TRBD2; v_call: TRBV10-3; cdr3_aa: CAALAARTDTQYF; cdr3_nt: TGTGCCGCCCTAGCGGCTCGCACAGATACGCAGTATTTT
j_call: TRBJ2-1; clone_size: -; d_call: TRBD2; v_call: TRBV29-1; cdr3_aa: CSVSTLAGRNEQFF; cdr3_nt: TGCAGCGTTAGCACCCTAGCGGGCAGGAATGAGCAGTTCTTC
j_call: TRBJ1-5; clone_size: -; d_call: -; v_call: TRBV18; cdr3_aa: CASSPLPDSRQPQHF; cdr3_nt: TGTGCCAGCTCACCCTTGCCGGATTCGCGGCAGCCCCAGCATTTT
j_call: TRBJ2-7; clone_size: few; d_call: -; v_call: TRBV18; cdr3_aa: CASSPRVQTYEQYF; cdr3_nt: TGTGCCAGCTCACCAAGGGTGCAGACCTACGAGCAGTACTTC
j_call: TRBJ2-2; clone_size: -; d_call: TRBD2; v_call: TRBV7-6; cdr3_aa: CASSLGTSATGELFF; cdr3_nt: TGTGCCAGCAGCTTAGGGACTAGCGCAACCGGGGAGCTGTTTTTT
j_call: TRBJ1-5; clone_size: -; d_call: -; v_call: TRBV4-1; cdr3_aa: CASSQDANQPQHF; cdr3_nt: TGCGCCAGCAGCCAAGATGCGAATCAGCCCCAGCATTTT
j_call: TRBJ1-1; clone_size: few; d_call: TRBD1; v_call: TRBV28; cdr3_aa: CASRATGGSLFAFF; cdr3_nt: TGTGCCAGCAGAGCCACAGGGGGCTCTTTGTTTGCTTTCTTT
j_call: TRBJ2-1; clone_size: -; d_call: TRBD2; v_call: TRBV9; cdr3_aa: CASSATSEGEQFF; cdr3_nt: TGTGCCAGCAGCGCAACTAGCGAGGGTGAGCAGTTCTTC
j_call: TRBJ2-7; clone_size: -; d_call: -; v_call: TRBV18; cdr3_aa: CASSPRQVTYEQYF; cdr3_nt: TGTGCCAGCTCACCAAGACAGGTGACCTACGAGCAGTACTTC
j_call: TRBJ2-2; clone_size: -; d_call: -; v_call: TRBV4-1; cdr3_aa: CASSSLGQTNTGELFF; cdr3_nt: TGCGCCAGCAGCTCATTAGGCCAAACGAACACCGGGGAGCTGTTTTTT
j_call: TRBJ2-7; clone_size: -; d_call: TRBD1; v_call: TRBV5-1; cdr3_aa: CASSPNPGQGAYEQYF; cdr3_nt: TGCGCCAGCAGCCCGAACCCGGGACAGGGGGCCTACGAGCAGTACTTC
j_call: TRBJ1-1; clone_size: -; d_call: -; v_call: TRBV14; cdr3_aa: CASSQRAWTADTEAFF; cdr3_nt: TGTGCCAGCAGCCAACGGGCCTGGACGGCTGACACTGAAGCTTTCTTT
j_call: TRBJ2-1; clone_size: few; d_call: -; v_call: TRBV6-1; cdr3_aa: CASSEAGGGTYNEQFF; cdr3_nt: TGTGCCAGCAGTGAAGCGGGAGGGGGAACCTACAATGAGCAGTTCTTC
j_call: TRBJ2-7; clone_size: -; d_call: TRBD1; v_call: TRBV5-5; cdr3_aa: CASSLVAGGLSYEQYF; cdr3_nt: TGTGCCAGCAGCTTGGTGGCAGGGGGTCTCTCCTACGAGCAGTACTTC
j_call: TRBJ2-5; clone_size: -; d_call: TRBD2; v_call: TRBV6-5; cdr3_aa: CASSRLAGTRETQYF; cdr3_nt: TGTGCCAGCAGTCGACTAGCGGGGACCCGAGAGACCCAGTACTTC
j_call: TRBJ2-1; clone_size: -; d_call: -; v_call: TRBV27; cdr3_aa: CASSRGPVFRFNEQFF; cdr3_nt: TGTGCCAGCAGCCGGGGGCCGGTCTTTCGATTCAATGAGCAGTTCTTC
j_call: TRBJ1-6; clone_size: -; d_call: -; v_call: TRBV6-6; cdr3_aa: CASRTENYSPLHF; cdr3_nt: TGTGCCAGCAGAACAGAGAATTATTCACCCCTCCACTTT
j_call: TRBJ2-1; clone_size: -; d_call: TRBD2; v_call: TRBV7-9; cdr3_aa: CASSSLAGMGDEQFF; cdr3_nt: TGTGCCAGCAGCAGCCTAGCGGGAATGGGGGATGAGCAGTTCTTC
j_call: TRBJ1-2; clone_size: -; d_call: -; v_call: TRBV6-1; cdr3_aa: CASSEAAQGHGYTF; cdr3_nt: TGTGCCAGCAGTGAAGCGGCACAGGGCCATGGCTACACCTTC
j_call: TRBJ1-1; clone_size: once; d_call: -; v_call: TRBV7-2; cdr3_aa: CASSLEQGSTEAFF; cdr3_nt: TGTGCCAGCAGCTTAGAGCAGGGGAGCACTGAAGCTTTCTTT
j_call: TRBJ2-7; clone_size: -; d_call: TRBD1; v_call: TRBV28; cdr3_aa: CASSVPGQGDYEQYF; cdr3_nt: TGTGCCAGCAGTGTCCCGGGACAGGGAGATTACGAGCAGTACTTC
j_call: TRBJ1-1; clone_size: -; d_call: -; v_call: TRBV27; cdr3_aa: CASRPAGSGTEAFF; cdr3_nt: TGTGCCAGCAGGCCGGCGGGAAGTGGCACTGAAGCTTTCTTT
j_call: TRBJ1-1; clone_size: -; d_call: TRBD1; v_call: TRBV6-5; cdr3_aa: CASSDQTGRAFF; cdr3_nt: TGTGCCAGCAGTGACCAGACAGGGAGAGCTTTCTTT
j_call: TRBJ1-4; clone_size: -; d_call: -; v_call: TRBV5-1; cdr3_aa: CASSLTGTAMSLFF; cdr3_nt: TGCGCCAGCAGCCTAACCGGGACCGCGATGTCGCTGTTTTTT
j_call: TRBJ2-7; clone_size: -; d_call: -; v_call: TRBV5-4; cdr3_aa: CASSFAGRDEQYF; cdr3_nt: TGTGCCAGCAGCTTCGCGGGGCGGGACGAGCAGTACTTC
j_call: TRBJ2-3; clone_size: once; d_call: -; v_call: TRBV2; cdr3_aa: CASSALSGSSTDTQYF; cdr3_nt: TGTGCCAGCAGTGCTCTTAGCGGCTCTAGCACAGATACGCAGTATTTT
j_call: TRBJ2-7; clone_size: once; d_call: TRBD2; v_call: TRBV29-1; cdr3_aa: CSGRTSGSTYEQYF; cdr3_nt: TGCAGCGGACGGACTAGCGGGAGCACCTACGAGCAGTACTTC
j_call: TRBJ2-1; clone_size: -; d_call: -; v_call: TRBV6-6; cdr3_aa: CASSTGPVGNEQFF; cdr3_nt: TGTGCCAGCAGTACCGGCCCGGTCGGGAATGAGCAGTTCTTC
j_call: TRBJ2-7; clone_size: -; d_call: TRBD1; v_call: TRBV5-1; cdr3_aa: CASSSAGTGFEQYF; cdr3_nt: TGCGCCAGCAGCTCCGCCGGGACAGGGTTCGAGCAGTACTTC
j_call: TRBJ2-1; clone_size: -; d_call: -; v_call: TRBV19; cdr3_aa: CASSIRTTLNNEQFF; cdr3_nt: TGTGCCAGTAGTATCCGGACGACCTTGAACAATGAGCAGTTCTTC
j_call: TRBJ2-3; clone_size: -; d_call: -; v_call: TRBV30; cdr3_aa: CAWTSWERGDTQYF; cdr3_nt: TGTGCCTGGACTAGCTGGGAGAGGGGAGATACGCAGTATTTT
j_call: TRBJ2-5; clone_size: -; d_call: -; v_call: TRBV7-8; cdr3_aa: CASSPDEARVETQYF; cdr3_nt: TGTGCCAGCAGCCCCGATGAGGCGCGGGTAGAGACCCAGTACTTC
j_call: TRBJ2-3; clone_size: -; d_call: TRBD1; v_call: TRBV6-4; cdr3_aa: CASSPTGSADTQYF; cdr3_nt: TGTGCCAGCAGCCCGACAGGGTCTGCAGATACGCAGTATTTT
j_call: TRBJ2-7; clone_size: -; d_call: -; v_call: TRBV28; cdr3_aa: CASSLQDYEQYF; cdr3_nt: TGTGCCAGCAGCCTACAGGACTACGAGCAGTACTTC
j_call: TRBJ2-1; clone_size: -; d_call: -; v_call: TRBV6-5; cdr3_aa: CASSPAPRVNEQFF; cdr3_nt: TGTGCCAGCAGCCCTGCTCCCAGGGTCAATGAGCAGTTCTTC
j_call: TRBJ1-1; clone_size: few; d_call: TRBD1; v_call: TRBV9; cdr3_aa: CASSRTGGNTEAFF; cdr3_nt: TGTGCCAGCAGCCGGACAGGGGGGAACACTGAAGCTTTCTTT
j_call: TRBJ2-3; clone_size: -; d_call: -; v_call: TRBV5-1; cdr3_aa: CASSLGGTDTQYF; cdr3_nt: TGCGCCAGCAGCTTGGGCGGGACAGATACGCAGTATTTT
j_call: TRBJ1-3; clone_size: once; d_call: -; v_call: TRBV19; cdr3_aa: CASSIEGRNTIYF; cdr3_nt: TGTGCCAGTAGTATAGAAGGCAGAAACACCATATATTTT
j_call: TRBJ2-1; clone_size: -; d_call: -; v_call: TRBV19; cdr3_aa: CASSMAATFYNEQFF; cdr3_nt: TGTGCCAGTAGTATGGCTGCCACCTTTTACAATGAGCAGTTCTTC
j_call: TRBJ2-3; clone_size: -; d_call: -; v_call: TRBV29-1; cdr3_aa: CSVGGLAPGGDTQYF; cdr3_nt: TGCAGCGTTGGGGGTTTAGCGCCAGGTGGAGATACGCAGTATTTT
j_call: TRBJ2-7; clone_size: -; d_call: -; v_call: TRBV11-2; cdr3_aa: CASSLGQLYEQYF; cdr3_nt: TGTGCCAGCAGCTTGGGGCAATTATACGAGCAGTACTTC